The entry below describes one T cell receptor (beta chain). The antigen is not known. PCR involved 60 Vbeta and 13 Jbeta primers. Using immunoSEQ multiplex PCR, the repertoire was profiled, and TCRdb retains in-frame clones only, with some absent. The sample has about 110,000 clones; approximately 80% are singletons. This specimen comes from a study of cytomegalovirus exposure and HLA in healthy donors. Study outcomes and limitations: In vitro, three CMV-associated chains proved specific for CMV antigens. Information on immune exposure was restricted to one variable (CMV serostatus). The study flagged some 170 TCR beta chains as cytomegalovirus-associated.

CDR1 MGHRA and CDR2 YSYEKL come from the germline V gene. The CDR3 length is 15 residues. V was cut by 0 bases and J by 0 bases, with 9 bases left in between. This chain joins TRBV4-1 and TRBJ2-7; perhaps TRBD2 as D (5 bases). This receptor was taken from a woman in her thirties in good health and CMV-seronegative. Sequences were obtained from PBMCs. CDR3 amino acids: CASSQETRSSYEQYF. The CDR3 DNA is TGCGCCAGCAGCCAAGAAACTAGGTCCTCCTACGAGCAGTACTTC.